This T cell receptor beta chain derives from a study of tissue T cells after allogeneic stem cell transplantation. Study-level background: Pathologist H&E review favored samples with visible lymphocytes for sequencing among multiple samples. Study results and limitations: Sampling depth was limited, and the cohort was small and clinically varied. Blood and spleen captured only part of the tissue TCR repertoire.

Comparators without hematopoietic cell transplant had other cancers, at least five gastrointestinal samples, and no known gastrointestinal disease. Here immunoSEQ multiplex PCR was the method, and the copy in TCRdb shows in-frame clones only, minus some. The data contain fewer than 30,000 clones, around 70% of them singletons. Worth noting for this clone: Its specificity is unknown.

CDR1 is SGHDT, CDR2 YYEEEE, per germline. V was pared by 3 bases and J by 3 bases, with 6 bases between. The CDR3 spans 13 residues. Sequencing used tissue from the ileum, obtained at autopsy. The chain is built from TRBV5-6 and TRBJ2-2; D is uncertain. This clonotype was obtained from an older female donor with lung cancer. The CDR3 protein is CASSYWYTGELFF. CDR3 in DNA: TGTGCCAGCAGCTACTGGTACACCGGGGAGCTGTTTTTT.